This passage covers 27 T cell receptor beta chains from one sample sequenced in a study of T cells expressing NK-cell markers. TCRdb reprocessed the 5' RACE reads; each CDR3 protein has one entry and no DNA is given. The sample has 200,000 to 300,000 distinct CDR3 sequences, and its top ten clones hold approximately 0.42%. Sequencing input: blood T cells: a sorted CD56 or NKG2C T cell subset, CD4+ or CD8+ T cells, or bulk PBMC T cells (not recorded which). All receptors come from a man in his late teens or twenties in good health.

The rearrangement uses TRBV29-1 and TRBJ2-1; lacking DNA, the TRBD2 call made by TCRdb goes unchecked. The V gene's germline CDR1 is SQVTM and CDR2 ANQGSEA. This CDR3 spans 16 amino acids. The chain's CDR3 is CSVDLAGGQAYNEQFF.

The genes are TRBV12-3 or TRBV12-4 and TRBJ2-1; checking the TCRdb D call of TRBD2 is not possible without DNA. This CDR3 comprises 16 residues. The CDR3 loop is CASTIPGTSAHNEQFF.

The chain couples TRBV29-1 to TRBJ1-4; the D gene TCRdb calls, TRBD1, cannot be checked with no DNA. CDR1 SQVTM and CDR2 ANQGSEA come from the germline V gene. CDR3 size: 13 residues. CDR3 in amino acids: CSGSGAGGEKLFF.

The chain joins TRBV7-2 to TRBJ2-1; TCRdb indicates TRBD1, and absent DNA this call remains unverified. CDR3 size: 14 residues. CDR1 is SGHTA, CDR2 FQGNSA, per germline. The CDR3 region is CASSFLSSGNEQFF.

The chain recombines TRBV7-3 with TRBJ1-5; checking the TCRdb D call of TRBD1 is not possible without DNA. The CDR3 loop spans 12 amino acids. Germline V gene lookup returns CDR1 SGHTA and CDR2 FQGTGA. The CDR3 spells CASSSEGEPQHF.

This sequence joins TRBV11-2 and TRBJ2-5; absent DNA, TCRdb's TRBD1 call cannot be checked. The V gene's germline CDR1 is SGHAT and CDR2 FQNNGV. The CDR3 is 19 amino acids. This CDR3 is CASSPKWGVWTEQQETQYF.

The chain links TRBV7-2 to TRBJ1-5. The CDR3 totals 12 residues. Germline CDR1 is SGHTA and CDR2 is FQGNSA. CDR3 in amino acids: CASSFQDQPQHF.

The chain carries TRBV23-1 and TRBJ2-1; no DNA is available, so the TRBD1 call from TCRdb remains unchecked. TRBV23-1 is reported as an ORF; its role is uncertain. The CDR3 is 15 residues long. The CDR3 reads CASSSRGGSSNEQFF.

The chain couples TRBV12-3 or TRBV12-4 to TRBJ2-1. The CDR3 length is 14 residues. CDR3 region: CASSIRDLHNEQFF.

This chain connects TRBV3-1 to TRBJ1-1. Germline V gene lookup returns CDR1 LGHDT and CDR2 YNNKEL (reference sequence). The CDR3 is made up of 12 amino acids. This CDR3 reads CASSESRSGAFF.

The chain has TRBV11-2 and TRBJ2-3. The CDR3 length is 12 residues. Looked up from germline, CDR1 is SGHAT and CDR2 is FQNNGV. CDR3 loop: CASSANVDTQYF.

CDR3 sequence: CATSSGLAGNEQFF. This sequence joins TRBV15 and TRBJ2-1; the D call from TCRdb, TRBD2, cannot be confirmed without DNA. CDR1 LNHNV and CDR2 YYDKDF come from the germline V gene (reference sequence). The CDR3 is 14 residues long.

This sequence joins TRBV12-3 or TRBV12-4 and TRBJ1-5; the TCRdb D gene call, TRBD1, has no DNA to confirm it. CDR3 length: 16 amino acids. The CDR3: CASSPPGQGTNQPQHF.

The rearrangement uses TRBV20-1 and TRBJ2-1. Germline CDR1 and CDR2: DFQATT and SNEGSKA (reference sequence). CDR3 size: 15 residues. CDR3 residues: CSARQAEVLGNEQFF.

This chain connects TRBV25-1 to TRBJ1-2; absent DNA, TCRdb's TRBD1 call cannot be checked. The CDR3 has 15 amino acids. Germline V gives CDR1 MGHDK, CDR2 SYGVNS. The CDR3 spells CASSEVGHSIYGYTF.

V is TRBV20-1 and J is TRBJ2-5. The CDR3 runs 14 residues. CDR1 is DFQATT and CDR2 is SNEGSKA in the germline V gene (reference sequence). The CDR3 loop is CSARDVPAEETQYF.

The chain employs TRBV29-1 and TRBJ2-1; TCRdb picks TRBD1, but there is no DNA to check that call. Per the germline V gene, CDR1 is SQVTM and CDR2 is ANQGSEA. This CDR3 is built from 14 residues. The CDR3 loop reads CSGKTGNSYNEQFF.

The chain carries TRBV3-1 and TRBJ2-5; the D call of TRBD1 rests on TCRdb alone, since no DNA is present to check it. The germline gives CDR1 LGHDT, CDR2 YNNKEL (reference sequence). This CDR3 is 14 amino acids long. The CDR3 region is CASSQSGSGETQYF.

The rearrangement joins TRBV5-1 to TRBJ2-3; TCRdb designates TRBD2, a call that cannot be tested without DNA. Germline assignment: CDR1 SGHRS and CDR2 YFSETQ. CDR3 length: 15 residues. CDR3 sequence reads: CASTTSGSQSDTQYF.

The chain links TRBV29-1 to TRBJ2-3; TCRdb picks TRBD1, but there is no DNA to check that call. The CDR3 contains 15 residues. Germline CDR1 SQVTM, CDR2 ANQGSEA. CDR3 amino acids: CSVEPGFTSTDTQYF.

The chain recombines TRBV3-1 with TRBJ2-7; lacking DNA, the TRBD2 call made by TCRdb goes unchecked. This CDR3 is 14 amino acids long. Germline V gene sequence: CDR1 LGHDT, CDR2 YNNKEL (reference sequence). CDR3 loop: CASSQRTAGYEQYF.

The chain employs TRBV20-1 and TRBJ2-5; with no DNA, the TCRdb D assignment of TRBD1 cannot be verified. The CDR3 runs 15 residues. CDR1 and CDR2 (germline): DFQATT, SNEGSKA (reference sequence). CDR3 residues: CSARDGTEPQETQYF.

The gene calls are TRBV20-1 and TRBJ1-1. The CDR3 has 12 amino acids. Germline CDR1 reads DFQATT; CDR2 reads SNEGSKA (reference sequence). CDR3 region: CSAGDVDTEAFF.

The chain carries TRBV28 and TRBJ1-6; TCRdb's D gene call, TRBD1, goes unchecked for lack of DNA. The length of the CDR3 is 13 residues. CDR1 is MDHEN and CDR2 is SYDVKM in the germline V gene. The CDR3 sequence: CASSLWDSGPLHF.

The chain's CDR3 is CASSSGTGYSPLHF. J is TRBJ1-6 and V is TRBV6-1; the TCRdb D gene call, TRBD1, has no DNA to confirm it. The CDR3 loop spans 14 amino acids. Per germline, CDR1 MNHNS and CDR2 SASEGT.

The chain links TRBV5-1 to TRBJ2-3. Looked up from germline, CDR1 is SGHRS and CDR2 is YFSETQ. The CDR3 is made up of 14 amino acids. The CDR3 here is CASSVRATTDTQYF.

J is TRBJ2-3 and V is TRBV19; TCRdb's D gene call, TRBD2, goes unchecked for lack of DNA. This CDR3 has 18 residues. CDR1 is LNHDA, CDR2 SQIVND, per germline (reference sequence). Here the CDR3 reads CASRRLAGGPVPLDTQYF.